A single sample gave rise to the 8 T cell receptor beta chains below, sequenced in a study of CD8+ T cells in alopecia areata. The treatment was: oral pan-JAK inhibitor, 5-10 mg twice daily. Once RNA had been extracted, it was reverse transcribed into cDNA to act as the sequencing template. Using immunoSEQ multiplex PCR, the repertoire was profiled, and TCRdb retains in-frame clones only, with some absent. In the table there are 210,000 or so clones, under 70% of which are singletons. Sequenced here: CD4+ T cells sorted from blood, sampled between weeks 43 and 45, from a patient treated with tofacitinib. Receptors were obtained from a human donor with alopecia areata.

This clone was seen a few times. J is TRBJ2-3 and V is TRBV4-2; unclear D gene. Germline values: CDR1 LGHNA, CDR2 YNFKEQ. The ends were cut back, 1 base at V and 5 bases at J, with 7 bases in the middle. The CDR3 covers 13 residues. The CDR3 here is CASSQAGLDTQYF. As DNA, the CDR3 is TGTGCCAGCAGCCAAGCGGGTTTAGATACGCAGTATTTT.

This clone was found many times. This chain uses TRBV25-1 with TRBJ1-2; no reliable D call. Trimming took off 3 bases at V and 3 bases at J, with 11 bases between the two ends. Looked up from germline, CDR1 is MGHDK and CDR2 is SYGVNS. The CDR3 spans 14 residues. The CDR3, as DNA: TGTGCCAGCAGTGATGGACGGGCGGACTATGGCTACACCTTC. It codes for CASSDGRADYGYTF.

This chain joins TRBV30 and TRBJ1-1; TRBD1 is a possible D gene (5 bases). The germline V and J ends were trimmed by 7 bases and 0 bases, with 12 bases remaining between them. Per the germline V gene, CDR1 is GTSNPN and CDR2 is SVGIG (reference sequence). The CDR3 loop spans 13 amino acids. This CDR3 is CALDGTMNTEAFF. CDR3 DNA sequence: TGTGCCTTGGACGGGACTATGAACACTGAAGCTTTCTTT. Filled out from reference TRBV30 and TRBJ1-1, the complete variable domain reads SQTIHQWPATLVQPVGSPLSLECTVEGTSNPNLYWYRQAAGRGLQLLFYSVGIGQISSEVPQNLSASRPQDRQFILSSKKLLLSDSGFYLCALDGTMNTEAFFGQGTRLTVV.

This clone was seen a few times. Other DNA sequences of this sample code for an identical CDR3. The V call is TRBV7-9, the J call TRBJ2-3, with TRBD1 matching 7 bases. Trimming took 5 bases from V and 4 from J; bases not matched to a gene: 3. Germline lookup yields CDR1 SEHNR and CDR2 FQNEAQ (reference sequence). This CDR3 has 13 amino acids. CDR3 loop: CASSPRGPDTQYF. CDR3 nucleotides: TGTGCCAGCAGCCCAAGGGGGCCAGATACGCAGTATTTT.

This clone came up a few times. This rearrangement joins TRBV9 to TRBJ1-1; tentative D call: TRBD1 (6 bases). The CDR3 is made up of 15 amino acids. Trimming took 0 bases from V and 7 from J, leaving 16 bases between them. Germline V gene data show CDR1 as SGDLS and CDR2 as YYNGEE. CDR3 nucleotide sequence: TGTGCCAGCAGCGTAGAGGGGATGGGGGCGCTTGAAGCTTTCTTT. Its translation: CASSVEGMGALEAFF.

The CDR3 is CASSLSGGALRNTEAFF. The CDR3, as DNA: TGTGCCAGCAGCTTAAGTGGTGGGGCACTAAGGAACACTGAAGCTTTCTTT. This chain links TRBV11-3 with TRBJ1-1; perhaps TRBD1 as D (5 bases). The germline V gene encodes CDR1 SGHNT and CDR2 YENEEA. The V end was cut by 2 bases, the J end by 1 base, with 17 bases between. The CDR3 length is 17 residues. The full variable domain, its missing parts supplied by reference TRBV11-3 and TRBJ1-1, is EAGVVQSPRYKIIEKKQPVAFWCNPISGHNTLYWYLQNLGQGPELLIRYENEEAVDDSQLPKDRFSAERLKGVDSTLKIQPAELGDSAVYLCASSLSGGALRNTEAFFGQGTRLTVV.

The chain carries TRBV30 and TRBJ1-2; unclear D gene. This CDR3 spans 11 amino acids. Trimming left V 4 bases short and J 13 bases short, with 16 bases between. Germline values: CDR1 GTSNPN, CDR2 SVGIG (reference sequence). CDR3 nucleotide sequence: TGTGCCTGGAATACCGGGTCAACCCCCACCTTC. Translating it yields CAWNTGSTPTF.

The rearrangement links TRBV2 to TRBJ2-1; D is unclear. Germline V CDR1 and CDR2: SNHLY, FYNNEI. The CDR3 consists of 16 residues. V was clipped by 7 bases and J by 1 base, with 17 bases between them. This chain's CDR3 is CASIGWQALSYNEQFF. The CDR3 DNA reads as TGTGCCAGCATTGGATGGCAGGCGCTTTCCTACAATGAGCAGTTCTTC.